Below, 29 T cell receptor beta chains from the same sample are listed, as sequenced in a study of long-term antiretroviral therapy in people with HIV. This was the immunoSEQ v3.0 assay at survey level. Profiled with immunoSEQ multiplex PCR; TCRdb holds only in-frame clones, not every one. Altogether 20,000 or so clones are present, more than 75% being singletons, with the ten largest covering over 9.5%. The specimen comprised unsorted PBMCs, sampled 0.5 years after starting antiretroviral therapy. These receptors originate from a man aged 40-50 years with HIV.

The chain couples TRBV27 to TRBJ1-2, with D unresolved. CDR1 MNHEY and CDR2 SMNVEV come from the germline V gene (reference sequence). The CDR3 runs to 17 residues. With 10 bases removed from V and 2 bases from J, the gap between germline ends came to 26 bases. The CDR3 coding sequence is TGTGCCACCGTCAAAATTACGGGGAGAACTCAAAACTATGGCTACACCTTC. The encoded protein is CATVKITGRTQNYGYTF.

The V and J genes are TRBV30 and TRBJ2-5, with D possibly TRBD2 on 5 matching bases. Germline CDR1 GTSNPN, CDR2 SVGIG (reference sequence). V shed 4 bases and J shed 7 bases, with 13 bases lying between them. The CDR3 spans 12 residues. CDR3: CAWNGGPRTQYF. CDR3 DNA: TGTGCCTGGAATGGCGGGCCGCGGACCCAGTACTTC.

The chain joins TRBV28 to TRBJ1-5; D ambiguous. The CDR3 covers 13 residues. With 3 bases removed from V and 1 base from J, the gap between germline ends came to 4 bases. Germline V gene data show CDR1 as MDHEN and CDR2 as SYDVKM. The CDR3 DNA reads as TGTGCCAGCAGTTTGGGAAGCAATCAGCCCCAGCATTTT. Protein sequence: CASSLGSNQPQHF.

V usage is TRBV7-8 and J usage is TRBJ2-7, with 9 bases lining up with TRBD2. Germline lookup yields CDR1 SGHVS and CDR2 FQNEAQ. CDR3 length: 15 amino acids. Germline trimming cut 6 bases from V and 5 bases from J; bases unmatched to any gene: 11. The CDR3 spells CASSPVRGGFNEQYF. As DNA, the CDR3 is TGTGCCAGCAGTCCAGTGCGGGGGGGATTTAACGAGCAGTACTTC.

The J gene is TRBJ2-2, the V gene TRBV6-5; 7 nucleotides match TRBD2. The V gene's germline CDR1 is MNHEY and CDR2 SVGAGI. The CDR3 extends over 16 amino acids. V lost 2 bases and J lost 7; bases outside the gene matches: 10. CDR3 bases: TGTGCCAGCAGTTACCAAGGCCTAGCGGCATACGGGGAGCTGTTTTTT. Protein product: CASSYQGLAAYGELFF.

In its sample, this clone was seen a few times. The V gene is TRBV5-5, the J gene TRBJ1-2; D uncertain. V was shortened by 0 bases and J by 8 bases, with 14 bases between the two germline ends. The germline V gene has CDR1 SGHKS and CDR2 YYEKEE (reference sequence). The length of the CDR3 is 14 residues. In DNA form, the CDR3 reads TGTGCCAGCAGCTTGGGTCCCCCAACCAGGGGCTACACCTTC. Protein sequence: CASSLGPPTRGYTF.

The chain carries TRBV11-1 and TRBJ2-7; no firm D call. This CDR3 region has 19 residues. Germline CDR1 SGHAT, CDR2 FQDESV (reference sequence). V lost 1 base and J lost 6, with 28 bases in between. This chain's CDR3 is CASSLGSDPVPLPTGEQYF. CDR3 nucleotide sequence: TGTGCCAGCAGCTTAGGTTCGGATCCAGTACCTCTCCCCACGGGCGAGCAGTACTTC.

The chain joins TRBV7-9 to TRBJ2-3; no clear D. CDR3 length: 12 residues. CDR1 and CDR2 from the germline V gene are SEHNR and FQNEAQ (reference sequence). V lost 5 bases and J 4 bases, leaving 7 bases between the germline ends. The CDR3 DNA reads as TGTGCCAGCAGCCCCCTTTCAGATACGCAGTATTTT. It is translated as CASSPLSDTQYF.

The chain uses TRBV6-9 and TRBJ2-7, with 8 bases that match TRBD1. This CDR3 contains 12 residues. CDR1 and CDR2 from the germline V gene are MNHGY and SVAAGI. CDR3 loop: CASSYSKDREVV. Written as DNA, the CDR3 is TGTGCCAGCAGTTATTCTAAGGACAGGGAGGTGGTC.

The chain employs TRBV11-3 and TRBJ2-3; a possible D gene is TRBD1 (6 bases). The germline gives CDR1 SGHNT, CDR2 YENEEA. V was shortened by 4 bases and J by 0 bases, with 8 bases between the two germline ends. The CDR3 sequence is 14 residues long. CDR3 DNA sequence: TGTGCCAGCAGCTCACAGGGTAGCACAGATACGCAGTATTTT. Protein sequence: CASSSQGSTDTQYF. The entire variable domain, with the rest obtained from reference TRBV11-3 and TRBJ2-3, is as follows: EAGVVQSPRYKIIEKKQPVAFWCNPISGHNTLYWYLQNLGQGPELLIRYENEEAVDDSQLPKDRFSAERLKGVDSTLKIQPAELGDSAVYLCASSSQGSTDTQYFGPGTRLTVL.

CDR3: CASSLSRQGIGHTQYF. CDR3 bases: TGCGCCAGCAGCTTGTCCCGACAGGGAATAGGGCATACGCAGTATTTT. J is TRBJ2-3 and V is TRBV5-1; TRBD1 matches at 7 bases. The junction had 12 bases not matched to a gene; V was cut back by 1 base and J by 7 bases. This CDR3 is 16 amino acids long. Germline V gene lookup returns CDR1 SGHRS and CDR2 YFSETQ.

The chain carries TRBV5-4 and TRBJ1-5; TRBD1 is a possible D gene (6 bases). The V end was cut by 0 bases, the J end by 5 bases, with 15 bases between. From germline, CDR1 is SGHNT and CDR2 YYREEE (reference sequence). The CDR3 totals 16 residues. The DNA for the CDR3 is TGTGCCAGCAGCTTGGCCGCGGGAGGGGGAGATCAGCCCCAGCATTTT. As protein: CASSLAAGGGDQPQHF. The variable domain in full, completed from reference TRBV5-4 and TRBJ1-5, reads ETGVTQSPTHLIKTRGQQVTLRCSSQSGHNTVSWYQQALGQGPQFIFQYYREEENGRGNFPPRFSGLQFPNYSSELNVNALELDDSALYLCASSLAAGGGDQPQHFGDGTRLSIL.

This clone has a handful of counts. The V and J genes are TRBV10-3 and TRBJ2-2; 7 nucleotides line up with TRBD1. Germline CDR1 reads ENHRY; CDR2 reads SYGVKD. With 8 bases clipped from V and 4 bases from J, the junction kept 7 bases outside the gene matches. The CDR3 covers 14 residues. CDR3 DNA sequence: TGTGCCATCCAAGACGGGACAGTCACCGGGGAGCTGTTTTTT. Amino acids: CAIQDGTVTGELFF.

This clone was seen only a few times. The CDR3 region is CASSAIGGQPYGYTF. The CDR3 nucleotides are TGTGCCAGCAGTGCCATAGGGGGTCAGCCCTATGGCTACACCTTC. The chain links TRBV28 to TRBJ1-2; tentative D call: TRBD1 (6 bases). Trimming took off 5 bases at V and 4 bases at J, with 17 bases between the two ends. This CDR3 is built from 15 residues. In germline, CDR1 is MDHEN, CDR2 SYDVKM.

V is TRBV7-2 and J is TRBJ1-5; possible D gene TRBD1, 6 bases. The V gene's germline CDR1 is SGHTA and CDR2 FQGNSA. V lost 5 bases and J lost 2, with 10 bases in between. The CDR3 extends over 14 amino acids. CDR3 in amino acids: CASSTRGGNQPQHF. Here the CDR3 DNA reads TGTGCCAGCAGCACCAGGGGCGGCAATCAGCCCCAGCATTTT.

V usage is TRBV5-1 and J usage is TRBJ1-4, with a possible D match to TRBD1 (6 bases). V was shortened by 0 bases and J by 7 bases, with 16 bases between the two germline ends. This CDR3 region has 16 residues. CDR1 is SGHRS and CDR2 is YFSETQ in the germline V gene. As DNA, the CDR3 is TGCGCCAGCAGCTTGGGAGATGCGACACAGGGTGAAAAACTGTTTTTT. It translates to CASSLGDATQGEKLFF.

V usage is TRBV23-1 and J usage is TRBJ2-4, with D perhaps TRBD2 (7 bases). TRBV23-1 is placed among ORFs of uncertain function. The CDR3 spans 13 residues. Trimming took 6 bases from V and 5 from J, leaving 11 bases between them. The CDR3 spells CASRGAGENIQYF. The CDR3 DNA reads TGCGCCAGCAGGGGGGCGGGGGAAAACATTCAGTACTTC.

The chain combines TRBV11-2 with TRBJ1-1; D remains ambiguous. V shed 0 bases and J shed 1 base, with 15 bases lying between them. Germline V gives CDR1 SGHAT, CDR2 FQNNGV. This CDR3 comprises 17 residues. The CDR3 nucleotides read TGTGCCAGCAGCTTAGAAGTTTGGTCAGAGCAGAACACTGAAGCTTTCTTT. Translating gives CASSLEVWSEQNTEAFF.

Here the CDR3 DNA reads TGTGCCAGCAGGCTATTACGGGGGGCACTAATGAACACTGAAGCTTTCTTT. It specifies CASRLLRGALMNTEAFF. V gene TRBV28 combines with J gene TRBJ1-1, with a possible D match to TRBD1 (6 bases). The V gene lost 6 bases and the J gene lost 0 bases, with 20 bases spanning the gap. Germline CDR1 reads MDHEN; CDR2 reads SYDVKM. The CDR3 length is 17 residues.

This sequence joins TRBV30 and TRBJ2-1; D possibly uses TRBD1 or TRBD2 (5 bases each). Trimming removed 8 bases from V and 8 bases from J, with 16 bases in between. CDR3 size: 12 residues. Germline V CDR1 and CDR2: GTSNPN, SVGIG (reference sequence). CDR3 nucleotides: TGTGCCCCAACGCCGGGGCCGGATGAGCAGTTCTTC. Encoded protein: CAPTPGPDEQFF.

The chain is built from TRBV7-2 and TRBJ2-7; 7 positions agree with TRBD2. Trimming took 5 bases from V and 2 from J; bases not matched to a gene: 3. CDR3 length equals 13 residues. Germline V CDR1 and CDR2: SGHTA, FQGNSA. The CDR3 sequence: CASSTGTTYEQYF. DNA of the CDR3: TGTGCCAGCAGCACCGGGACTACCTACGAGCAGTACTTC.

The V and J genes are TRBV6-6 and TRBJ1-2; a possible D gene is TRBD1 (5 bases). This CDR3 is 14 amino acids long. CDR1 is MNHNY and CDR2 is SVGAGI in the germline V gene (reference sequence). V was pared by 0 bases and J by 4 bases, with 9 bases between. CDR3: CASSYSDTSYGYTF. In nucleotides, the CDR3 is TGTGCCAGCAGTTACTCGGACACCTCCTATGGCTACACCTTC.

The rearrangement uses TRBV18 and TRBJ2-2; possibly TRBD1 for D (5 bases). CDR3 length: 17 residues. The V gene lost 3 bases and the J gene lost 3 bases, with 17 bases spanning the gap. CDR1 KGHSH and CDR2 LQKENI come from the germline V gene. In DNA form, the CDR3 reads TGTGCCAGCTCACCTACCCGAACAGGACGAGACACCGGGGAGCTGTTTTTT. It encodes CASSPTRTGRDTGELFF.

The rearrangement joins TRBV7-9 to TRBJ1-1; 7 bases are a match to TRBD1. CDR3 length: 15 amino acids. Germline CDR1 is SEHNR and CDR2 is FQNEAQ (reference sequence). J lost 0 bases, V lost 8 bases, and 9 bases had no gene match. The CDR3 nucleotides are TGTGCCAGCTCTAACAGGGGAGGGGTGAACACTGAAGCTTTCTTT. It encodes CASSNRGGVNTEAFF.

This rearrangement joins TRBV29-1 to TRBJ1-5, with D possibly being TRBD1 (5 bases). The CDR3 is 16 amino acids. Germline-derived CDR1 and CDR2 are SQVTM and ANQGSEA. V was shortened by 2 bases and J by 6 bases, with 20 bases between the two germline ends. CDR3: CSVEFRGLRDGQPQHF. The CDR3 coding sequence is TGCAGCGTTGAATTTCGGGGGTTGCGCGATGGTCAGCCCCAGCATTTT.

This clone was seen a single time. J is TRBJ2-2 and V is TRBV30; D gene uncertain. Germline values: CDR1 GTSNPN, CDR2 SVGIG (reference sequence). Trimming stripped 0 bases from V and 6 bases from J, with 8 bases between. This CDR3 comprises 13 residues. CDR3 amino acids: CAWSVMAAGELFF. The CDR3, as DNA: TGTGCCTGGAGTGTGATGGCTGCCGGGGAGCTGTTTTTT.

The J gene is TRBJ1-1, the V gene TRBV4-2; D ambiguous. With 3 bases removed from V and 6 bases from J, the gap between germline ends came to 5 bases. The CDR3 contains 11 residues. Per germline, CDR1 LGHNA and CDR2 YNFKEQ. As DNA, the CDR3 is TGTGCCAGCAGCCAGGGTGCTGAAGCTTTCTTT. It encodes CASSQGAEAFF.

The J gene is TRBJ1-2, the V gene TRBV28, with D perhaps TRBD1 (5 bases). Germline assignment: CDR1 MDHEN and CDR2 SYDVKM. V was shortened by 4 bases and J by 8 bases, with 17 bases between the two germline ends. The CDR3 extends over 14 amino acids. This CDR3 reads CASSWGGVTSGYTF. CDR3 bases: TGTGCCAGCAGTTGGGGCGGGGTGACTTCGGGCTACACCTTC.

The chain uses TRBV7-9 and TRBJ2-1; 7 positions agree with TRBD1. Germline lookup yields CDR1 SEHNR and CDR2 FQNEAQ (reference sequence). Trimming took 4 bases from V and 10 from J; bases not matched to a gene: 10. The CDR3 contains 14 residues. The CDR3 region is CASSSGTDRKEQFF. CDR3 nucleotide sequence: TGTGCCAGCAGCTCCGGGACAGATCGAAAAGAGCAGTTCTTC. The whole variable domain, remainder taken from reference TRBV7-9 and TRBJ2-1, is DTGVSQNPRHKITKRGQNVTFRCDPISEHNRLYWYRQTLGQGPEFLTYFQNEAQLEKSRLLSDRFSAERPKGSFSTLEIQRTEQGDSAMYLCASSSGTDRKEQFFGPGTRLTVL.